A selection of T cell receptor beta chains follows, all from one sample in a study of cytomegalovirus exposure and HLA in healthy donors. TCRdb keeps only in-frame clones here, not all; method: immunoSEQ multiplex PCR. The sample consists of some 78,000 clones, less than 80% of them appearing once. The specimen sequenced was PBMCs. The receptors come from a man in his forties in good health and CMV-seropositive. CDR3s include the opening cysteine and the closing phenylalanine or tryptophan. A D gene is named only where the DNA matches it firmly. Clone size appears in some rows only: once, few, many, or a class for an expanded clone.

CDR3	DNA	size	V	J	D
CASSHLRVREQFF	TGTGCCAGCAGCCACCTCAGGGTCAGGGAGCAGTTCTTC	.	TRBV14	TRBJ2-1	.
CASSLEQASYEQYF	TGTGCCAGCAGCTTAGAACAGGCATCCTACGAGCAGTACTTC	.	TRBV7-6	TRBJ2-7	.
CSGGDTEAFF	TGCAGCGGGGGGGACACTGAAGCTTTCTTT	.	TRBV29-1	TRBJ1-1	.
CASTLTGGLGTDTQYF	TGTGCCAGCACCCTCACGGGGGGACTCGGCACAGATACGCAGTATTTT	.	TRBV7-6	TRBJ2-3	TRBD2
CASSLMGADGGELFF	TGTGCCAGCAGCTTGATGGGGGCGGACGGCGGGGAGCTGTTTTTT	.	TRBV5-8	TRBJ2-2	.
CASSLTFERGSPRETQYF	TGTGCCAGCAGCTTAACGTTCGAGCGGGGGTCCCCCCGAGAGACCCAGTACTTC	.	TRBV7-3	TRBJ2-5	TRBD2
CASSREGRGQPQHF	TGTGCCAGCAGCCGCGAGGGACGGGGGCAGCCCCAGCATTTT	.	TRBV6-6	TRBJ1-5	.
CASSIGGPNQPQHF	TGTGCCAGTAGTATTGGTGGCCCCAATCAGCCCCAGCATTTT	.	TRBV19	TRBJ1-5	.
CASSVETRTRYNEQFF	TGTGCCAGCAGCGTAGAAACCCGAACCAGATACAATGAGCAGTTCTTC	.	TRBV9	TRBJ2-1	.
CASTGRGAGETQYF	TGTGCCAGCACGGGACGGGGGGCGGGGGAGACCCAGTACTTC	.	TRBV6-5	TRBJ2-5	.
CASSDYRADTEAFF	TGTGCCAGTAGCGATTACAGAGCGGACACTGAAGCTTTCTTT	.	TRBV19	TRBJ1-1	.
CATSGGSWGTQYF	TGTGCCACCTCGGGGGGCTCGTGGGGGACCCAGTACTTC	few	TRBV27	TRBJ2-5	.
CASSPDRNEKLFF	TGTGCCAGCTCACCAGACAGGAATGAAAAACTGTTTTTT	few	TRBV18	TRBJ1-4	.
CASSLGEGRGGYTF	TGTGCCAGCAGTTTAGGGGAAGGTCGAGGGGGCTACACCTTC	few	TRBV28	TRBJ1-2	.
CASCQTGQGYGNTIYF	TGCGCCAGCTGCCAGACGGGACAGGGATACGGAAACACCATATATTTT	.	TRBV5-1	TRBJ1-3	TRBD1
CASKGQGNDEQYF	TGCGCCAGCAAGGGACAGGGTAACGACGAGCAGTACTTC	.	TRBV4-3	TRBJ2-7	TRBD1
CASRLQGSREETQYF	TGTGCCAGCAGGTTACAGGGGTCCCGAGAAGAGACCCAGTACTTC	.	TRBV5-5	TRBJ2-5	TRBD1
CASSGQQVSNGYTF	TGTGCCAGCAGTGGTCAACAGGTTTCGAATGGCTACACCTTC	many	TRBV2	TRBJ1-2	.
CASSRDRSTNEKLFF	TGTGCCAGCAGTCGGGACAGGTCAACTAATGAAAAACTGTTTTTT	.	TRBV2	TRBJ1-4	TRBD1
CASSPAGQHTYEQYF	TGTGCCAGCAGCCCTGCGGGACAGCATACCTACGAGCAGTACTTC	.	TRBV7-9	TRBJ2-7	.
CASSRGGQGINEQFF	TGCGCCAGCAGTAGAGGGGGACAGGGAATCAATGAGCAGTTCTTC	.	TRBV5-1	TRBJ2-1	TRBD1
CASSPVIIANTGELFF	TGTGCCAGCTCGCCGGTGATTATCGCGAACACCGGGGAGCTGTTTTTT	few	TRBV18	TRBJ2-2	.
CASSPDSNYGYTF	TGTGCCAGCAGTCCGGACAGTAACTATGGCTACACCTTC	.	TRBV28	TRBJ1-2	.
CASSEALAGGTDTQYF	TGTGCCAGCAGTGAAGCGCTAGCGGGGGGCACAGATACGCAGTATTTT	.	TRBV6-1	TRBJ2-3	TRBD2
CASSPGSGPYEQYF	TGTGCCAGCAGCCCCGGCAGCGGCCCCTACGAGCAGTACTTC	.	TRBV7-8	TRBJ2-7	.
CAWSTDYQETQYF	TGTGCCTGGAGTACGGACTATCAAGAGACCCAGTACTTC	.	TRBV30	TRBJ2-5	.
CATLLGTGRLREQYF	TGTGCCACCCTCTTAGGGACAGGGCGTCTACGCGAGCAGTACTTC	.	TRBV28	TRBJ2-7	TRBD1
CASSAGQGRNTEAFF	TGTGCCAGCAGCGCGGGACAGGGAAGGAACACTGAAGCTTTCTTT	.	TRBV7-2	TRBJ1-1	TRBD1
CASSSPGITYEQYF	TGCGCCAGCAGCTCCCCCGGGATCACCTACGAGCAGTACTTC	.	TRBV5-1	TRBJ2-7	.
CASSYGTGYEQYF	TGTGCCAGCAGTTACGGGACAGGCTACGAGCAGTACTTC	.	TRBV6-5	TRBJ2-7	TRBD1
CSSSLGAQPQHF	TGTTCCAGCAGCTTAGGAGCGCAGCCCCAGCATTTT	.	TRBV7-9	TRBJ1-5	.